These 24 T cell receptor beta chains were all obtained from the same sample, sequenced in a study of cytomegalovirus exposure and HLA in healthy donors (dated by TCRdb to 2015 to 2018). Library preparation used the immunoSEQ multiplex PCR assay. For the multiplex PCR, a mixture combining 60 forward primers for TCR Vbeta segments and 13 reverse primers for TCR Jbeta segments was used. This immuneACCESS table, as held by TCRdb, lists in-frame sequences with V and J called but not all clones. Of the missing ones, under half trace to an unresolved V gene in checked studies; the others have no known cause. The sample includes around 250,000 clones, with about 80% observed a single time. The ten largest clones add up to less than 8.5% of the sample. The sequencing sample was made of PBMCs. The origin of the receptors is a woman aged 55-70 years in good health and CMV-seropositive.

This clone has more than one count but fewer than ten. This chain links TRBV6-5 with TRBJ1-1; D gene ambiguous. The CDR3 has 14 residues. V shed 3 bases and J shed 4 bases, with 12 bases lying between them. Germline CDR1 MNHEY, CDR2 SVGAGI. CDR3 loop: CASSYLGEGTEAFF. CDR3 DNA: TGTGCCAGCAGTTATTTGGGCGAGGGCACTGAAGCTTTCTTT.

In this sample, this clone turned up once. The rearrangement joins TRBV19 to TRBJ1-4; 8 bases are a match to TRBD1. In germline, CDR1 is LNHDA, CDR2 SQIVND (reference sequence). J lost 4 bases, V lost 4 bases, and 8 bases had no gene match. This CDR3 has 16 amino acids. CDR3 protein: CASSKGQGVVNEKLFF. In DNA form, the CDR3 reads TGTGCCAGTAGTAAAGGACAGGGCGTCGTTAATGAAAAACTGTTTTTT.

In the case of this clone: The same CDR3 also results from other DNA sequences found in this sample. This chain joins TRBV5-4 and TRBJ1-2; no clear D. V shed 0 bases and J shed 4 bases, with 4 bases lying between them. This CDR3 comprises 12 residues. The germline V gene has CDR1 SGHNT and CDR2 YYREEE (reference sequence). As DNA, the CDR3 is TGTGCCAGCAGCTTGGATAGCTATGGCTACACCTTC. Its translation is CASSLDSYGYTF.

V and J are TRBV4-1 and TRBJ2-7; possibly TRBD1 for D (6 bases). CDR3 size: 15 residues. CDR1 MGHRA and CDR2 YSYEKL come from the germline V gene. Trimming shortened V by 1 base and J by 7 bases, and 17 bases separated the two germline ends. CDR3 nucleotides: TGCGCCAGCAGCCAAGGGGTAGGGGGTTCACGGGAGCAGTACTTC. Its translation is CASSQGVGGSREQYF.

The genes are TRBV9 and TRBJ2-1; no firm D call. The length of the CDR3 is 16 residues. Trimming removed 3 bases at V and 9 bases at J, with 22 bases between. Germline values: CDR1 SGDLS, CDR2 YYNGEE. The CDR3 reads CASSALVSGVKGEQFF. The CDR3 DNA is TGTGCCAGCAGCGCCCTAGTATCCGGAGTGAAAGGTGAGCAGTTCTTC.

The chain uses TRBV5-1 and TRBJ2-5; 10 positions agree with TRBD1. In germline, CDR1 is SGHRS, CDR2 YFSETQ. The length of the CDR3 is 15 residues. V trimming: 4 bases; J trimming: 3 bases; junction bases outside the gene matches: 6. The CDR3 region is CASSGQGVSEETQYF. CDR3 in DNA: TGCGCCAGCAGCGGACAGGGGGTTTCTGAAGAGACCCAGTACTTC.

The CDR3 DNA reads as TGTGCCAGCAGCCCTGGGTCGTACGGAGGTTTTAATGAAAAACTGTTTTTT. Translation: CASSPGSYGGFNEKLFF. The chain employs TRBV27 and TRBJ1-4, with unresolved D. The CDR3 loop spans 17 amino acids. Germline CDR1 is MNHEY and CDR2 is SMNVEV (reference sequence). Trimming pared 6 bases from V and 4 bases from J, leaving 21 bases between.

This clone has a single count. The rearrangement joins TRBV6-1 to TRBJ2-1; 12 bases line up with TRBD2. V shed 6 bases and J 4 bases; nucleotides not matched to a gene: 1. The CDR3 loop spans 14 amino acids. Germline loops: CDR1 MNHNS, CDR2 SASEGT. The CDR3: CASSLAGGYNEQFF. The CDR3 bases are TGTGCCAGCAGCCTAGCGGGAGGGTACAATGAGCAGTTCTTC.

This chain uses TRBV11-2 with TRBJ1-2, with 11 bases fitting TRBD1. Germline trimming cut 1 base from V and 8 bases from J; bases unmatched to any gene: 9. From germline, CDR1 is SGHAT and CDR2 FQNNGV. The CDR3 loop spans 16 amino acids. CDR3 residues: CASSLAHGQGAGGYTF. The CDR3 DNA reads as TGTGCCAGCAGCTTAGCCCATGGACAGGGGGCGGGCGGCTACACCTTC.

This CDR3 reads CATRPGLPSEKLFF. The DNA of the CDR3 is TGTGCCACCCGCCCGGGACTACCCTCGGAAAAACTGTTTTTT. V gene TRBV28 combines with J gene TRBJ1-4; TRBD1 is a possible D gene (5 bases). The germline V gene encodes CDR1 MDHEN and CDR2 SYDVKM. The CDR3 has 14 amino acids. V lost 10 bases and J 8 bases, leaving 20 bases between the germline ends. Complete variable domain (other parts from reference TRBV28 and TRBJ1-4): DVKVTQSSRYLVKRTGEKVFLECVQDMDHENMFWYRQDPGLGLRLIYFSYDVKMKEKGDIPEGYSVSREKKERFSLILESASTNQTSMYLCATRPGLPSEKLFFGSGTQLSVL.

The J gene is TRBJ2-7, the V gene TRBV28; D ambiguous. Trimming pared 4 bases from V and 2 bases from J, leaving 12 bases between. Germline CDR1 MDHEN, CDR2 SYDVKM. CDR3 length equals 14 residues. The CDR3 spells CASSYPPGAYEQYF. The DNA of the CDR3 is TGTGCCAGCAGTTACCCCCCGGGTGCCTACGAGCAGTACTTC. The whole variable domain, filled in from reference TRBV28 and TRBJ2-7, reads DVKVTQSSRYLVKRTGEKVFLECVQDMDHENMFWYRQDPGLGLRLIYFSYDVKMKEKGDIPEGYSVSREKKERFSLILESASTNQTSMYLCASSYPPGAYEQYFGPGTRLTVT.

V usage is TRBV28 and J usage is TRBJ1-3, with D possibly matching TRBD1 (6 bases). The V and J ends lost 3 bases and 4 bases respectively, with 22 bases between them. CDR3 length: 18 residues. CDR1 and CDR2 (germline): MDHEN, SYDVKM. DNA for the CDR3: TGTGCCAGCAGTTTGGGGGGGCAGGCAACAACAAGGGGAAACACCATATATTTT. Its translation is CASSLGGQATTRGNTIYF.

The chain recombines TRBV7-6 with TRBJ2-2; the match to TRBD2 covers 12 bases. V shed 5 bases and J 5 bases; nucleotides not matched to a gene: 6. The V gene's germline CDR1 is SGHVS and CDR2 FNYEAQ. This CDR3 spans 16 amino acids. The CDR3 here is CASSPGLAGRTGELFF. CDR3 sequence (DNA): TGTGCCAGCAGCCCCGGACTAGCGGGAAGGACCGGGGAGCTGTTTTTT.

The rearrangement joins TRBV11-3 to TRBJ2-1; D might be TRBD2 (6 bases). V gave up 1 base and J gave up 4 bases, with 11 bases separating them. This CDR3 is built from 15 residues. Germline V gene lookup returns CDR1 SGHNT and CDR2 YENEEA. The CDR3 here is CASSLVLANYNEQFF. The CDR3 nucleotides read TGTGCCAGCAGCTTAGTGCTAGCGAATTACAATGAGCAGTTCTTC.

The chain employs TRBV4-1 and TRBJ2-1, with 10 nucleotides matching TRBD1. After removal of 1 base from V and 5 bases from J, the junction contained 11 bases not matched to a gene. This CDR3 is 18 amino acids long. Germline CDR1 is MGHRA and CDR2 is YSYEKL. The CDR3 loop reads CASSQGAGTGAINNEQFF. CDR3 in DNA: TGCGCCAGCAGCCAAGGAGCGGGGACAGGGGCAATCAACAATGAGCAGTTCTTC.

The V call is TRBV4-1, the J call TRBJ1-5, with 7 positions matching TRBD1. The junction had 3 bases not matched to a gene; V was cut back by 4 bases and J by 0 bases. The CDR3 spans 15 residues. Germline V CDR1 and CDR2: MGHRA, YSYEKL. CDR3 DNA: TGCGCCAGCAGCCCCGGACAGGTTAGCAATCAGCCCCAGCATTTT. It codes for CASSPGQVSNQPQHF.

The rearrangement joins TRBV10-1 to TRBJ2-1; D may be TRBD2 (5 bases). The CDR3 has 18 amino acids. V lost 3 bases, J lost 4 bases, and 22 bases lay in between. Germline CDR1 WNHNN, CDR2 SYGVQD (reference sequence). The CDR3 DNA is TGCGCCAGCAGTGATCCGGGCAGAGGTGGAGGCTCATACAATGAGCAGTTCTTC. Protein sequence: CASSDPGRGGGSYNEQFF.

The rearrangement joins TRBV10-3 to TRBJ2-5; D possibly corresponds to TRBD2 (5 bases). The CDR3 length is 15 residues. The germline V and J ends were trimmed by 3 bases and 7 bases, with 18 bases remaining between them. From germline, CDR1 is ENHRY and CDR2 SYGVKD. The CDR3: CAISDSSDSGGTQYF. CDR3 in DNA: TGTGCCATCAGTGATAGCTCGGACTCCGGCGGGACCCAGTACTTC.

In this sample, this clone turned up a few times. The rearrangement joins TRBV7-3 to TRBJ1-1; weak D call: TRBD1 (5 bases). Germline lookup yields CDR1 SGHTA and CDR2 FQGTGA. The V end was cut by 0 bases, the J end by 2 bases, with 13 bases between. This CDR3 has 16 residues. CDR3 DNA: TGTGCCAGCAGCTTAACACGGCCGGGACTTAACACTGAAGCTTTCTTT. It yields the protein CASSLTRPGLNTEAFF.

This clone was picked up one time. The CDR3 spells CATSRTRGGTEAFF. The CDR3 coding sequence is TGTGCCACCAGCAGGACCAGGGGCGGCACTGAAGCTTTCTTT. J is TRBJ1-1 and V is TRBV15; a weak D match, TRBD1 (6 bases). V shed 3 bases and J shed 4 bases, with 12 bases lying between them. The CDR3 has 14 residues. Germline CDR1 and CDR2: LNHNV and YYDKDF (reference sequence).

The chain carries TRBV30 and TRBJ2-3; 11 bases are shared with TRBD2. Germline V gene data show CDR1 as GTSNPN and CDR2 as SVGIG (reference sequence). CDR3 length: 15 residues. V lost 0 bases to trimming and J lost 8 bases; unmatched junction nucleotides: 7. In nucleotides, the CDR3 is TGTGCCTGGAGTGTAGGACTAGCGGGCGGGGGTACGCAGTATTTT. Its protein is CAWSVGLAGGGTQYF. Full variable domain (missing parts from reference TRBV30 and TRBJ2-3): SQTIHQWPATLVQPVGSPLSLECTVEGTSNPNLYWYRQAAGRGLQLLFYSVGIGQISSEVPQNLSASRPQDRQFILSSKKLLLSDSGFYLCAWSVGLAGGGTQYFGPGTRLTVL.

This clone showed up just a few times. The chain has TRBV29-1 and TRBJ2-1; 11 positions agree with TRBD2. V shed 1 base and J 10 bases; nucleotides not matched to a gene: 12. Looked up from germline, CDR1 is SQVTM and CDR2 is ANQGSEA. This CDR3 comprises 16 residues. The CDR3, as DNA: TGCAGCGTTGAAGTTGCCGGGACTAGCGGCCTCCCCGAGCAGTTCTTC. It codes for CSVEVAGTSGLPEQFF.

The chain carries TRBV4-1 and TRBJ2-1; D call uncertain. Looked up from germline, CDR1 is MGHRA and CDR2 is YSYEKL. The CDR3 is 12 amino acids. Trimming removed 2 bases from V and 6 bases from J, with 5 bases in between. For the CDR3, the DNA is TGCGCCAGCAGCCAACTAGGCAATGAGCAGTTCTTC. Translated, it gives CASSQLGNEQFF.

In DNA, the CDR3 is TGCAGCGTGAGCCCCCGGTTTAGCGGGACGCAGTATTTT. As protein: CSVSPRFSGTQYF. This sequence joins TRBV29-1 and TRBJ2-3; 7 nucleotides match TRBD2. This CDR3 comprises 13 residues. V shed 6 bases and J 9 bases; nucleotides not matched to a gene: 12. CDR1 is SQVTM, CDR2 ANQGSEA, per germline.